One and the same sample provided the 31 T cell receptor beta chains below, sequenced in a study of Ad26.COV2.S vaccination and SARS-CoV-2 variants. Treatment indicated: 19 received Ad26.COV2.S at low or high dose, single or two shots; roughly five received placebo; per-sample allocation not given. It was on day 63 after the first vaccine or placebo injection that samples were taken. Here immunoSEQ multiplex PCR was the method, and the copy in TCRdb shows in-frame clones only, minus some. The sample records more than 300,000 clones, approximately 86% being singletons. Material: peripheral blood, obtained in a trial of Ad26.COV2.S vaccine versus placebo. The receptors originated from a person aged 18-60 years who received the Ad26.COV2.S COVID-19 vaccine or a placebo.

This clone occurred once. The sample contains more than one DNA sequence encoding this CDR3. This chain connects TRBV6-5 to TRBJ1-2; D is ambiguous. CDR1 is MNHEY, CDR2 SVGAGI, per germline. Trimming removed 2 bases at V and 4 bases at J, with 8 bases between. CDR3 size: 13 residues. The CDR3: CASSYGGVYGYTF. The CDR3 DNA follows: TGTGCCAGCAGTTACGGCGGGGTCTATGGCTACACCTTC.

This clone was detected once. The rearrangement joins TRBV28 to TRBJ1-5, with 7 positions matching TRBD1. Germline V gene sequence: CDR1 MDHEN, CDR2 SYDVKM. This CDR3 is built from 15 residues. Unmatched junction bases numbered 9, after V lost 5 bases and J lost 5 bases. The CDR3 is CASSLSDRSYQPQHF. CDR3 nucleotides: TGTGCCAGCAGTCTATCGGACAGGTCCTATCAGCCCCAGCATTTT. The complete variable domain, with remaining parts taken from reference TRBV28 and TRBJ1-5, reads DVKVTQSSRYLVKRTGEKVFLECVQDMDHENMFWYRQDPGLGLRLIYFSYDVKMKEKGDIPEGYSVSREKKERFSLILESASTNQTSMYLCASSLSDRSYQPQHFGDGTRLSIL.

The chain couples TRBV18 to TRBJ2-5; D not certain. V was shortened by 3 bases and J by 5 bases, with 10 bases between the two germline ends. The CDR3 consists of 13 residues. CDR1 and CDR2 (germline): KGHSH, LQKENI. The CDR3 DNA follows: TGTGCCAGCTCACCCTCGGGCCAGGAGACCCAGTACTTC. It codes for CASSPSGQETQYF.

Only one count was recorded for this clone. V gene TRBV5-4 combines with J gene TRBJ1-1; 9 nucleotides agree with TRBD1. Per germline, CDR1 SGHNT and CDR2 YYREEE (reference sequence). Trimming removed 4 bases from V and 0 bases from J; junction bases left unmatched: 10. CDR3 length: 17 amino acids. The CDR3 DNA reads TGTGCCAGCAGCCCCCGGACAGGGGTCTCGATGAACACTGAAGCTTTCTTT. Protein product: CASSPRTGVSMNTEAFF.

This CDR3 is CASSPRFGELFF. Here the CDR3 DNA reads TGTGCCAGCAGCCCGCGTTTCGGGGAGCTGTTTTTT. The rearrangement joins TRBV7-8 to TRBJ2-2, with D uncertain. V was pared by 5 bases and J by 7 bases, with 8 bases between. The V gene's germline CDR1 is SGHVS and CDR2 FQNEAQ. The CDR3 runs 12 residues.

The chain links TRBV5-1 to TRBJ1-1; 9 nucleotides line up with TRBD1. The V gene end was trimmed by 4 bases and the J gene end by 3 bases; junction bases not matched to a gene: 7. The CDR3 sequence is 15 residues long. Germline V gives CDR1 SGHRS, CDR2 YFSETQ. CDR3 sequence reads: CASSPGQGRHTEAFF. The CDR3 nucleotides are TGCGCCAGCAGCCCCGGACAGGGGCGTCACACTGAAGCTTTCTTT.

The chain has TRBV5-6 and TRBJ1-4, with D possibly being TRBD1 (6 bases). Trimming removed 2 bases from V and 8 bases from J, with 13 bases in between. Germline V lookup: CDR1 SGHDT, CDR2 YYEEEE. The CDR3 totals 14 residues. The CDR3 coding sequence is TGTGCCAGCAGCTTTTACAGGGCGGGGGAAAAACTGTTTTTT. Its translation: CASSFYRAGEKLFF.

Here the CDR3 DNA reads TGTGCCAGTAGTATAGATGGCTCCAGGAGCTACGAGCAGTACTTC. Translated, it gives CASSIDGSRSYEQYF. This sequence joins TRBV19 and TRBJ2-7; no definite D call. Germline CDR1 and CDR2: LNHDA and SQIVND (reference sequence). The CDR3 runs 15 residues. V was shortened by 0 bases and J by 3 bases, with 12 bases between the two germline ends.

The CDR3: CASSLIQATDTQYF. CDR3 bases: TGTGCCAGCAGCTTAATACAGGCCACAGATACGCAGTATTTT. The genes are TRBV7-3 and TRBJ2-3; a weak D match, TRBD1 (5 bases). Germline assignment: CDR1 SGHTA and CDR2 FQGTGA. The V and J ends lost 1 base and 2 bases respectively, with 7 bases between them. This CDR3 comprises 14 residues.

The chain has TRBV6-4 and TRBJ2-1, with TRBD2 identical over 8 bases. The CDR3 extends over 16 amino acids. CDR1 is MRHNA and CDR2 is SNTAGT in the germline V gene. Unmatched junction bases numbered 14, after V lost 6 bases and J lost 7 bases. In DNA form, the CDR3 reads TGTGCCAGCAGCCACGGTCCGGGACTAGGGGGTAATGAGCAGTTCTTC. This translates into CASSHGPGLGGNEQFF.

For the CDR3, the DNA is TGTGCAAGTCGCTTAGCGCCGGGGCCGCGGTATAGCAATCAGCCCCAGCATTTT. As protein: CASRLAPGPRYSNQPQHF. V is TRBV12-2 and J is TRBJ1-5. TRBV12-2 is flagged as a pseudogene. The CDR3 covers 18 residues.

This chain joins TRBV15 and TRBJ2-3, with unresolved D. V lost 2 bases to trimming and J lost 0 bases, with 6 bases between them. This CDR3 has 14 amino acids. Per the germline V gene, CDR1 is LNHNV and CDR2 is YYDKDF (reference sequence). The CDR3 loop reads CATSRHTSTDTQYF. Written as DNA, the CDR3 is TGTGCCACCAGCAGACACACTAGCACAGATACGCAGTATTTT.

J is TRBJ1-2 and V is TRBV18; possibly TRBD1 for D (5 bases). Trimming took off 5 bases at V and 5 bases at J, with 21 bases between the two ends. The CDR3 is 16 amino acids. Germline V gene lookup returns CDR1 KGHSH and CDR2 LQKENI. The CDR3: CASSDGRAGGAYGYTF. In DNA form, the CDR3 reads TGTGCCAGCTCAGATGGAAGGGCCGGTGGGGCATATGGCTACACCTTC.

This rearrangement joins TRBV5-1 to TRBJ1-2; 8 bases agree with TRBD1. The CDR3 is made up of 14 amino acids. CDR1 is SGHRS, CDR2 YFSETQ, per germline. With V trimmed by 4 bases and J by 5 bases, 7 bases remained unmatched. CDR3 protein: CASSPTTGEYGYTF. CDR3 DNA: TGCGCCAGCAGCCCAACGACAGGGGAGTATGGCTACACCTTC.

The CDR3 sequence is CASSDGRLAGGSPLHF. CDR3 sequence (DNA): TGTGCCAGCAGCGACGGACGCCTAGCTGGGGGTTCACCCCTCCACTTT. The chain uses TRBV9 and TRBJ1-6; possible D gene TRBD1, 5 bases. CDR1 SGDLS and CDR2 YYNGEE come from the germline V gene. The V and J ends lost 3 bases and 9 bases respectively, with 19 bases between them. The length of the CDR3 is 16 residues. Full variable domain (outside the CDR3, taken from reference TRBV9 and TRBJ1-6): DSGVTQTPKHLITATGQRVTLRCSPRSGDLSVYWYQQSLDQGLQFLIQYYNGEERAKGNILERFSAQQFPDLHSELNLSSLELGDSALYFCASSDGRLAGGSPLHFGNGTRLTVT.

This chain links TRBV2 with TRBJ2-4; D might be TRBD2 (6 bases). This CDR3 region has 14 residues. Germline CDR1 SNHLY, CDR2 FYNNEI. Between the trimmed V and J ends, which lost 8 bases and 0 bases, there was a span of 11 bases. The CDR3 reads CASQTGGAKNIQYF. DNA for the CDR3: TGTGCCAGCCAGACCGGGGGAGCCAAAAACATTCAGTACTTC. Full variable domain (missing parts from reference TRBV2 and TRBJ2-4): EPEVTQTPSHQVTQMGQEVILRCVPISNHLYFYWYRQILGQKVEFLVSFYNNEISEKSEIFDDQFSVERPDGSNFTLKIRSTKLEDSAMYFCASQTGGAKNIQYFGAGTRLSVL.

This rearrangement joins TRBV19 to TRBJ1-4, with unresolved D. The V end was cut by 10 bases, the J end by 3 bases, with 15 bases between. The CDR3 has 14 amino acids. Germline values: CDR1 LNHDA, CDR2 SQIVND (reference sequence). The CDR3 DNA reads as TGTGCCACCAAAAGTACCCAACCTAATGAAAAACTGTTTTTT. It encodes CATKSTQPNEKLFF.

V and J are TRBV27 and TRBJ1-2, with 8 bases identical to TRBD1. After removal of 6 bases from V and 4 bases from J, the junction contained 7 bases not matched to a gene. Germline V gives CDR1 MNHEY, CDR2 SMNVEV (reference sequence). This CDR3 is built from 14 residues. The CDR3 nucleotides are TGTGCCAGCAGCTACAGGGGGGTGGGCTATGGCTACACCTTC. Its translation is CASSYRGVGYGYTF.

This chain joins TRBV7-3 and TRBJ2-3, with D perhaps matching TRBD2 (5 bases). The CDR3 consists of 14 residues. The V gene lost 3 bases and the J gene lost 1 base, with 8 bases spanning the gap. CDR1 is SGHTA, CDR2 FQGTGA, per germline. The CDR3 is CASSFSARTDTQYF. DNA of the CDR3: TGTGCCAGCAGCTTTAGCGCCCGCACAGATACGCAGTATTTT.

This rearrangement joins TRBV7-2 to TRBJ1-2; TRBD1 matches 8 bases. In germline, CDR1 is SGHTA, CDR2 FQGNSA. The CDR3 contains 18 residues. The V and J ends lost 5 bases and 1 base, in that order; junction bases with no gene match: 15. CDR3 DNA sequence: TGTGCCAGCAGCGTACTCGCCTCCAGGGGGCCAATTAACTATGGCTACACCTTC. Protein: CASSVLASRGPINYGYTF.

This clone was recorded a few times. The rearrangement uses TRBV19 and TRBJ2-2; 8 bases align to TRBD2. Trimming cost V 3 bases and J 4 bases; bases outside gene matches: 10. CDR1 and CDR2 from the germline V gene are LNHDA and SQIVND (reference sequence). This CDR3 contains 17 residues. For the CDR3, the DNA is TGTGCCAGTAGTATGCGGCTTGGTCGGGGGGGCACCGGGGAGCTGTTTTTT. This sequence encodes CASSMRLGRGGTGELFF.

V and J are TRBV6-5 and TRBJ2-7, with 7 positions matching TRBD1. Germline V gene data show CDR1 as MNHEY and CDR2 as SVGAGI. Losses at the gene ends were 9 bases for V and 0 bases for J; bases not matched to a gene: 5. The CDR3 contains 13 residues. The chain's CDR3 is CASQRDSSYEQYF. CDR3 coding DNA: TGTGCCAGTCAACGGGACAGCTCCTACGAGCAGTACTTC.

The rearrangement joins TRBV5-4 to TRBJ2-5; 10 positions agree with TRBD2. CDR1 is SGHNT and CDR2 is YYREEE in the germline V gene (reference sequence). Trimming at V came to 5 bases and at J to 5 bases, leaving 6 bases not matched to a gene. This CDR3 is 14 amino acids long. As DNA, the CDR3 is TGTGCCAGCAGTTCAGCGGGGGGGCCGGAGACCCAGTACTTC. The encoded protein is CASSSAGGPETQYF.

This chain connects TRBV28 to TRBJ1-4; unclear D gene. The CDR3 contains 11 residues. With 6 bases removed from V and 6 bases from J, the gap between germline ends came to 5 bases. The germline CDR1 and CDR2 sequences are MDHEN and SYDVKM. CDR3 region: CASSVYEKLFF. CDR3 nucleotides: TGTGCCAGCAGCGTTTATGAAAAACTGTTTTTT. Complete variable domain (other parts from reference TRBV28 and TRBJ1-4): DVKVTQSSRYLVKRTGEKVFLECVQDMDHENMFWYRQDPGLGLRLIYFSYDVKMKEKGDIPEGYSVSREKKERFSLILESASTNQTSMYLCASSVYEKLFFGSGTQLSVL.

The chain combines TRBV7-2 with TRBJ1-2; a weak D match, TRBD1 (5 bases). CDR1 and CDR2 from the germline V gene are SGHTA and FQGNSA. The V end lost 7 bases, the J end lost 3 bases, and 18 bases lay between the germline ends. CDR3 length equals 15 residues. CDR3 in amino acids: CASTHYGARDYGYTF. CDR3 nucleotide sequence: TGTGCCAGCACCCACTATGGGGCGCGGGACTATGGCTACACCTTC.

This chain connects TRBV9 to TRBJ2-1, with 9 bases fitting TRBD2. This CDR3 spans 13 amino acids. The V and J ends lost 7 bases and 10 bases, in that order; junction bases with no gene match: 9. The germline V gene encodes CDR1 SGDLS and CDR2 YYNGEE. The CDR3 DNA sequence: TGTGCCAGCGGGACTAGCTCTGGGGCGGAGCAGTTCTTC. It specifies CASGTSSGAEQFF. The variable domain in full, completed from reference TRBV9 and TRBJ2-1, reads DSGVTQTPKHLITATGQRVTLRCSPRSGDLSVYWYQQSLDQGLQFLIQYYNGEERAKGNILERFSAQQFPDLHSELNLSSLELGDSALYFCASGTSSGAEQFFGPGTRLTVL.

V gene TRBV15 combines with J gene TRBJ2-1, with D perhaps TRBD1 or TRBD2 (5 bases each). CDR3 length equals 16 residues. Trimming removed 5 bases at V and 7 bases at J, with 21 bases between. Germline V gene lookup returns CDR1 LNHNV and CDR2 YYDKDF (reference sequence). The CDR3 sequence is CATSPIREGRGNEQFF. The CDR3 DNA follows: TGTGCCACCAGCCCTATTCGAGAGGGGCGAGGTAATGAGCAGTTCTTC.

This sequence joins TRBV25-1 and TRBJ2-3; D is perhaps TRBD2 (5 bases). CDR1 and CDR2 (germline): MGHDK, SYGVNS. Trimming stripped 3 bases from V and 2 bases from J, with 12 bases between. The CDR3 is made up of 15 amino acids. The DNA of the CDR3 is TGTGCCAGCAGTGACCCAAGGGAGACCACAGATACGCAGTATTTT. Translating gives CASSDPRETTDTQYF.

V and J are TRBV3-1 (or the pseudogene TRBV3-2) and TRBJ1-1; the D is unclear. Germline values: CDR1 LGHDT, CDR2 YNNKEL (reference sequence). The CDR3 has 13 amino acids. The V gene lost 3 bases and the J gene lost 0 bases, with 5 bases spanning the gap. The CDR3 region is CASSQKVNTEAFF. CDR3 DNA sequence: TGTGCCAGCAGCCAGAAGGTGAACACTGAAGCTTTCTTT.

The chain recombines TRBV24-1 with TRBJ2-3; the D is unclear. Trimming left V 3 bases short and J 1 base short, with 13 bases between. Per the germline V gene, CDR1 is KGHDR and CDR2 is SFDVKD. The CDR3 covers 16 residues. The CDR3 region has the DNA TGTGCCACCAGTGATACCGTAGGTTTCGGCACAGATACGCAGTATTTT. It specifies CATSDTVGFGTDTQYF.

The CDR3 protein is CASSPTRGDYGYTF. In DNA form, the CDR3 reads TGTGCCAGCAGTCCCACCAGGGGAGACTATGGCTACACCTTC. The chain recombines TRBV28 with TRBJ1-2, with D tentatively TRBD1 (6 bases). Germline V gene lookup returns CDR1 MDHEN and CDR2 SYDVKM. The CDR3 loop spans 14 amino acids. V dropped 5 bases and J dropped 3 bases, with 13 bases sitting between them.